This T cell receptor beta chain was found in a study of blood T cell repertoires in COVID-19. Looking at the study overall: The origin of the acute and convalescent COVID-19 samples was the United States, Italy and Spain.

Original handling: From reference gene primer amplification, estimates of nucleated cell counts were derived. Measured with immunoSEQ multiplex PCR; TCRdb has only the in-frame clones, and not every one. V and J calls and clone size are those listed in that table; D and trimming were worked out from the DNA. The sample has some 180,000 clones; approximately 82% are singletons. Trimming cost V 7 bases and J 1 base, with 9 bases left between them. CDR1 is MNHEY and CDR2 is SVGAGI in the germline V gene. This CDR3 is built from 13 residues. The chain combines TRBV6-5 with TRBJ2-3; D call uncertain. The sequence was obtained from a woman between 65 and 79 years old who had recovered from COVID-19. The sample consisted of peripheral blood. The CDR3 loop is CASTSRGTDTQYF. For the CDR3, the DNA is TGTGCCAGCACCTCCCGGGGCACAGATACGCAGTATTTT.